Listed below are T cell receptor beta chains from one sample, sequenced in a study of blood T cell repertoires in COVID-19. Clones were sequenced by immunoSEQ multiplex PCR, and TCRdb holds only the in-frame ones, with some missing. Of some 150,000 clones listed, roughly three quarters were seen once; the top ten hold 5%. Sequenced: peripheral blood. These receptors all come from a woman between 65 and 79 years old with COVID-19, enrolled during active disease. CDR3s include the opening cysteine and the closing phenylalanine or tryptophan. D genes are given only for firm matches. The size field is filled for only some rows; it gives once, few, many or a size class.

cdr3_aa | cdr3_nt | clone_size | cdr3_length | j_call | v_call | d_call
CSVEEGGDQPQHF | TGCAGCGTTGAAGAAGGGGGCGATCAGCCCCAGCATTTT | . | 13 | TRBJ1-5 | TRBV29-1 | TRBD1
CASSQVTGNYGYTF | TGTGCCAGCAGCCAAGTAACGGGTAACTATGGCTACACCTTC | few | 14 | TRBJ1-2 | TRBV4-2 | .
CAWSSGGLRAYEQYF | TGTGCCTGGAGCTCCGGGGGTTTAAGGGCCTACGAGCAGTACTTC | . | 15 | TRBJ2-7 | TRBV30 | .
CASSLPVLNTIYF | TGTGCCAGCAGTTTACCCGTCCTCAACACCATATATTTT | . | 13 | TRBJ1-3 | TRBV28 | .
CASSLIFGRGGYNEQFF | TGTGCCAGCAGCTTGATTTTTGGTAGGGGGGGATACAATGAGCAGTTCTTC | few | 17 | TRBJ2-1 | TRBV5-5 | .
CASSYSGQLETQYF | TGTGCCAGCAGTTACTCGGGACAGTTGGAGACCCAGTACTTC | . | 14 | TRBJ2-5 | TRBV6-6 | TRBD1
CASTEGQVTLGEQYF | TGCGCCAGCACCGAGGGACAGGTCACCCTTGGGGAGCAGTACTTC | . | 15 | TRBJ2-7 | TRBV5-1 | TRBD1
CASSVVVGALNTGELFF | TGTGCCAGCAGCGTAGTGGTAGGGGCCCTGAACACCGGGGAGCTGTTTTTT | . | 17 | TRBJ2-2 | TRBV9 | .
CASSATDNQPQHF | TGTGCCAGCAGCGCCACTGATAATCAGCCCCAGCATTTT | few | 13 | TRBJ1-5 | TRBV3-1/TRBV3-2 | .
CSASGTGIKSPLHF | TGCAGTGCCAGTGGGACAGGGATCAAGTCACCCCTCCACTTT | . | 14 | TRBJ1-6 | TRBV20-1 | TRBD1
CASSLWTSGGAIKTNTGELFF | TGCGCCAGCAGCTTGTGGACTAGCGGGGGGGCCATCAAGACGAACACCGGGGAGCTGTTTTTT | . | 21 | TRBJ2-2 | TRBV5-1 | TRBD2
CASSQVDGSPLHF | TGTGCCAGCAGCCAAGTAGATGGTTCACCCCTCCACTTT | few | 13 | TRBJ1-6 | TRBV3-1/TRBV3-2 | .
CASSPAGTGLGYTF | TGTGCCAGCTCACCGGCGGGGACAGGGCTGGGCTACACCTTC | . | 14 | TRBJ1-2 | TRBV18 | TRBD1
CASSAASGGAKFF | TGTGCCAGCAGTGCGGCTAGCGGGGGGGCTAAGTTCTTC | . | 13 | TRBJ2-1 | TRBV2 | TRBD2
CASSYDGYTF | TGTGCCAGCAGCTACGATGGCTACACCTTC | . | 10 | TRBJ1-2 | TRBV12-3/TRBV12-4 | .
CASNYRGGEAFF | TGTGCCAGTAACTACAGGGGGGGCGAAGCTTTCTTT | few | 12 | TRBJ1-1 | TRBV19 | TRBD1
CASSYNRRVGEQFF | TGTGCCAGCAGTTATAATCGGCGGGTCGGGGAGCAGTTCTTC | . | 14 | TRBJ2-1 | TRBV6-5 | .
CASSQEGGNYGYTF | TGTGCCAGCAGCCAAGAGGGGGGAAACTATGGCTACACCTTC | . | 14 | TRBJ1-2 | TRBV4-2 | .
CASRGLQETQYF | TGCGCCAGCAGGGGACTCCAAGAGACCCAGTACTTC | . | 12 | TRBJ2-5 | TRBV5-1 | .
CASRRIGWGLYEQYF | TGTGCCAGCAGGCGTATAGGGTGGGGCTTGTACGAGCAGTACTTC | . | 15 | TRBJ2-7 | TRBV6-5 | .
CASSQGNLSPLHF | TGTGCCAGCAGCCAGGGGAACCTTTCACCCCTCCACTTT | . | 13 | TRBJ1-6 | TRBV11-2 | .
CAWKGQGIQPQHF | TGTGCCTGGAAGGGACAGGGAATTCAGCCCCAGCATTTT | . | 13 | TRBJ1-5 | TRBV30 | TRBD1
CASSRDFNEQYF | TGTGCCAGCAGCCGGGACTTCAACGAGCAGTACTTC | . | 12 | TRBJ2-7 | TRBV7-9 | .
CASSPLFGTSEGTEAFF | TGTGCCAGCAGTCCCCTTTTTGGGACCTCGGAGGGGACTGAAGCTTTCTTT | . | 17 | TRBJ1-1 | TRBV6-2/TRBV6-3 | .
CASSLEYRAGNTEAFF | TGTGCCAGCAGCTTGGAGTATAGAGCGGGGAACACTGAAGCTTTCTTT | few | 16 | TRBJ1-1 | TRBV5-5 | .
CASRGTAHYGYTF | TGTGCCAGTAGGGGGACAGCGCACTATGGCTACACCTTC | . | 13 | TRBJ1-2 | TRBV19 | TRBD1
CASSQGGGRSPLHF | TGCGCCAGCAGCCAAGGCGGGGGGCGATCACCCCTCCACTTT | few | 14 | TRBJ1-6 | TRBV4-1 | .
CASSPGDGSSGNTIYF | TGTGCCAGCAGCCCTGGGGACGGGAGCTCTGGAAACACCATATATTTT | . | 16 | TRBJ1-3 | TRBV9 | .
CASTTDRAGELFF | TGTGCCAGCACAACCGATCGGGCCGGGGAGCTGTTTTTT | . | 13 | TRBJ2-2 | TRBV11-1 | .
CATSRPSTDRGTGNTIYF | TGTGCCACCAGCAGACCTTCCACGGACAGGGGGACCGGAAACACCATATATTTT | . | 18 | TRBJ1-3 | TRBV15 | TRBD1
CASSPRTGSSSSPLHF | TGTGCCAGCAGCCCGAGGACCGGGAGTTCGAGTTCACCCCTCCACTTT | few | 16 | TRBJ1-6 | TRBV7-2 | .
CSAEPGQGTGYTF | TGCAGCGCCGAACCTGGACAGGGGACGGGCTACACCTTC | . | 13 | TRBJ1-2 | TRBV29-1 | TRBD1
CASRPDRGLTEAFF | TGTGCCAGCAGGCCGGACAGGGGGCTGACTGAAGCTTTCTTT | . | 14 | TRBJ1-1 | TRBV6-5 | TRBD1
CASSSRTEVGEKLFF | TGTGCCAGCAGCAGTCGAACAGAAGTAGGAGAAAAACTGTTTTTT | . | 15 | TRBJ1-4 | TRBV9 | .
CASSQEGNTEAFF | TGTGCCAGCAGCCAAGAGGGGAACACTGAAGCTTTCTTT | . | 13 | TRBJ1-1 | TRBV7-9 | .
CASSGKLNTEAFF | TGCGCCAGCAGCGGTAAGCTGAACACTGAAGCTTTCTTT | . | 13 | TRBJ1-1 | TRBV10-2 | .
CASSVGAGAPTDTQYF | TGTGCCAGCAGCGTAGGCGCGGGGGCTCCCACAGATACGCAGTATTTT | . | 16 | TRBJ2-3 | TRBV9 | .
CASSERTGINYGYTF | TGTGCCAGCAGCGAACGGACAGGGATAAACTATGGCTACACCTTC | . | 15 | TRBJ1-2 | TRBV7-9 | TRBD1
CASSPRQSGYTF | TGTGCCAGCAGTCCCCGACAGTCTGGCTACACCTTC | once | 12 | TRBJ1-2 | TRBV12-3/TRBV12-4 | .
CASSVLAGGTDTQYF | TGTGCCAGCAGTGTGCTAGCGGGGGGCACAGATACGCAGTATTTT | . | 15 | TRBJ2-3 | TRBV2 | TRBD2
CASNMGGGQYNEQFF | TGTGCCAGCAACATGGGGGGGGGCCAATACAATGAGCAGTTCTTC | . | 15 | TRBJ2-1 | TRBV11-2 | .
CSVVPATATNEKLFF | TGCAGCGTTGTCCCCGCGACAGCAACTAATGAAAAACTGTTTTTT | . | 15 | TRBJ1-4 | TRBV29-1 | .
CASSQQQGVTYEQYF | TGCGCCAGCAGCCAACAACAGGGCGTAACCTACGAGCAGTACTTC | . | 15 | TRBJ2-7 | TRBV4-3 | .
CASSVVVGADEQYF | TGTGCCAGCAGCGTAGTAGTTGGGGCCGACGAGCAGTACTTC | . | 14 | TRBJ2-7 | TRBV9 | .
CASSQARGGGYEQYF | TGTGCCAGCAGCCAAGCGCGGGGGGGCGGTTACGAGCAGTACTTC | . | 15 | TRBJ2-7 | TRBV4-2 | TRBD2
CASSSWGDGFNYGYTF | TGTGCCAGCAGTTCCTGGGGGGACGGTTTTAACTATGGCTACACCTTC | . | 16 | TRBJ1-2 | TRBV27 | .
CASRRTGQETQYF | TGTGCCAGCAGGCGGACAGGCCAAGAGACCCAGTACTTC | . | 13 | TRBJ2-5 | TRBV6-5 | TRBD1
CASSVAGGLVDTQYF | TGTGCCAGCAGTGTAGCGGGGGGGCTGGTGGATACGCAGTATTTT | once | 15 | TRBJ2-3 | TRBV2 | TRBD2
CASSGGQGGYGYTF | TGTGCCAGCAGTGGGGGACAGGGAGGCTATGGCTACACCTTC | . | 14 | TRBJ1-2 | TRBV2 | TRBD1
CASSLPLGGQGADTQYF | TGCGCCAGCAGCCTTCCCCTGGGGGGACAGGGGGCGGATACGCAGTATTTT | . | 17 | TRBJ2-3 | TRBV5-1 | TRBD1
CASSQGLRDTQYF | TGCGCCAGCAGCCAAGGCCTCAGGGATACGCAGTATTTT | . | 13 | TRBJ2-3 | TRBV4-3 | .
CASSLAGTRSTGELFF | TGTGCCAGCAGCTTGGCGGGGACTAGGTCCACCGGGGAGCTGTTTTTT | . | 16 | TRBJ2-2 | TRBV5-4 | TRBD2
CASSQVPGQAYPGGYGYTF | TGTGCCAGCAGCCAAGTCCCGGGACAGGCATATCCCGGGGGCTATGGCTACACCTTC | . | 19 | TRBJ1-2 | TRBV3-1/TRBV3-2 | TRBD1
CASSLADRGTGNTIYF | TGCGCCAGCAGCTTGGCTGACAGGGGCACTGGAAACACCATATATTTT | . | 16 | TRBJ1-3 | TRBV5-1 | TRBD1
CASSLKQGRDIQYF | TGTGCCAGCAGTTTAAAACAGGGGCGGGACATTCAGTACTTC | . | 14 | TRBJ2-4 | TRBV6-5 | TRBD1